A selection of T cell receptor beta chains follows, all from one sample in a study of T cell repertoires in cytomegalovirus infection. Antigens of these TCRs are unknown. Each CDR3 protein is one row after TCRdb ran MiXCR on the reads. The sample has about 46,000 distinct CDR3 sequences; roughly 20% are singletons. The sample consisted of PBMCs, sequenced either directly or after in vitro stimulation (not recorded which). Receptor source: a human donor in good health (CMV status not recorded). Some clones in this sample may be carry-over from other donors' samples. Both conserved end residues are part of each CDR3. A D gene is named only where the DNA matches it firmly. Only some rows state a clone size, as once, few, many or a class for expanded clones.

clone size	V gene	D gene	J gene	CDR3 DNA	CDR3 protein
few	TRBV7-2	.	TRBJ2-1	TGTGCCAGCAGCTTATGGCCCGGCCGGGGCAATGAGCAGTTCTTC	CASSLWPGRGNEQFF
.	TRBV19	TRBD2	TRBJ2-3	TGTGCCAGTAGTATAACTAGCGGGGGACCAGATACGCAGTATTTT	CASSITSGGPDTQYF
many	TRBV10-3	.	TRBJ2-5	TGTGCCATCAGTGACGGGAGACGAACAGGAGAGACCCAGTACTTC	CAISDGRRTGETQYF
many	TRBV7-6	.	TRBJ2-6	TGTGCCAGCAGCCGGCAGGGGCCAAGCTCTGGGGCCAACGTCCTGACTTTC	CASSRQGPSSGANVLTF
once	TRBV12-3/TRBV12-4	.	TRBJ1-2	TGTGCCAGCAGTTTAAAATTAGGCGTCGGCTACACCTTC	CASSLKLGVGYTF
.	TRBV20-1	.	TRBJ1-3	TGCAGTGCCCCTTGGGGCTCTGGAAACACCATATATTTT	CSAPWGSGNTIYF
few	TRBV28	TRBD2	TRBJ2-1	TGTGCCAGCACCTGGGAGGGGTCGTGGAATGAGCAGTTCTTC	CASTWEGSWNEQFF
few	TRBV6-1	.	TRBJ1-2	TGTGCCAGCAGTGAGGGGGTCCAGACCCTTGGCTACACCTTC	CASSEGVQTLGYTF
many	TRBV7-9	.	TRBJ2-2	TGTGCCAGCAGTTTAGGGGCGCGTGACACCGGGGAGCTGTTTTTT	CASSLGARDTGELFF
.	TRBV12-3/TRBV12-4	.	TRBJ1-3	TGTGCCAGCAGTTTTGGACACTTCTCTGGAAACACCATATATTTT	CASSFGHFSGNTIYF
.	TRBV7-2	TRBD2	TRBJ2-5	TGTGCCAGCAGCATATTAGCGGGGCGGTACCAAAAGACCCAGTACTTC	CASSILAGRYQKTQYF
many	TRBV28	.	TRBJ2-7	TGTGCCAGCAGTTTTTTACGGGTCTACGAGCAGTACTTC	CASSFLRVYEQYF
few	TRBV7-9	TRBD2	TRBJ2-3	TGTGCCAGCAGCCTTAGCGGGAGCCACACAGATACGCAGTATTTT	CASSLSGSHTDTQYF
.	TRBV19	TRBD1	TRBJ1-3	TGTGCCAGTACCTCCGGGACAGGGGTGTCGGGAAACACCATATATTTT	CASTSGTGVSGNTIYF
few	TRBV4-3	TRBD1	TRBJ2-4	TGCGCCAGCAGCCAAGATTTGGGACAGGGGGCAGGCATTCAGTACTTC	CASSQDLGQGAGIQYF
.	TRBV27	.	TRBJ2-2	TGTGCCAGCAGTTACGGCGCCTATAACACCGGGGAGCTGTTTTTT	CASSYGAYNTGELFF
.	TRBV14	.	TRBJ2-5	TGTGCCAGCAGCCAAGTGGGAGAGACCCAGTACTTC	CASSQVGETQYF
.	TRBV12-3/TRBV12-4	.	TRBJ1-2	TGTGCCAGCAGATTTGACAGAGACTATGGCTACACCTTC	CASRFDRDYGYTF
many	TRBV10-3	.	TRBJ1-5	TGTGCCATCAGTGGAGGAGGGGATCAGCCCCAGCATTTT	CAISGGGDQPQHF
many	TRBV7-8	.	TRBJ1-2	TGTGCCAGCAGCTTCGCGCCCGGGAACACATACACCTTC	CASSFAPGNTYTF
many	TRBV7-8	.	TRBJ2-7	TGTGCCAGCAGCCAGACACGGGGGTACTACGACGAGCAGTACTTC	CASSQTRGYYDEQYF
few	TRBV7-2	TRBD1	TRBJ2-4	TGTGCCAGCAGCTGGCCGAGGACAGGGGTAAACATTCAGTACTTC	CASSWPRTGVNIQYF
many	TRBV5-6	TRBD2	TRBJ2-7	TGTGCCAGCAGCTTGTTTTACCCAGCGGGACCCTCCTACGAGCAGTACTTC	CASSLFYPAGPSYEQYF
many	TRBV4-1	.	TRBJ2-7	TGCGCCAGCAGCCAAGACCGGCCGGGCGGGGACATTTCCTACGAGCAGTACTTC	CASSQDRPGGDISYEQYF
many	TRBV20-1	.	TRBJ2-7	TGCAGTGCTAGACGGGAGACCACCAGCTACGAGCAGTACTTC	CSARRETTSYEQYF
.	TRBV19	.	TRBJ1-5	TGTGCCAGTAGTACTAGGGGTTCGAGCAATCAGCCCCAGCATTTT	CASSTRGSSNQPQHF
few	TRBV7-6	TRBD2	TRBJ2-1	TGTGCCAGCAGCCCGGGACTAGCGGTTCACAATGAGCAGTTCTTC	CASSPGLAVHNEQFF
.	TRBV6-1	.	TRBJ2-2	TGTGCCAGCACAAATCAGGGATTTGGGGAGCTGTTTTTT	CASTNQGFGELFF
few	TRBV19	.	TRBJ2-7	TGTGCCAGTAGTATCGACAGCGCGAGCAGCGAGCAGTACTTC	CASSIDSASSEQYF
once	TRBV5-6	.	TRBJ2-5	TGTGCCAGCAGCTCGTGGACTGGAAAGACCCAGTACTTC	CASSSWTGKTQYF
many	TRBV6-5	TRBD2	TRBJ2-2	TGTGCCAGCAGTTACTCGACACTAGCGACCGGGGAGCTGTTTTTT	CASSYSTLATGELFF
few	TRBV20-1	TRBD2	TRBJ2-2	TGCAGTGCTAGACGTAGCGGGAATATCGGGGAGCTGTTTTTT	CSARRSGNIGELFF
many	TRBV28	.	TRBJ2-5	TGTGCCAGCAGTTTAAGGGGCTCTGCGATCCAGACCCAGTACTTC	CASSLRGSAIQTQYF
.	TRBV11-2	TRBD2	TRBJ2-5	TGTGCCAGCAGCTTAGAAAGTTTTTCGCCTGCGGGAGGGTCGGGAGAGACCCAGTACTTC	CASSLESFSPAGGSGETQYF
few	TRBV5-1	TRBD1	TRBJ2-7	TGCGCCAGCAGCCTTGACAGGGCCGAGCAGTACTTC	CASSLDRAEQYF
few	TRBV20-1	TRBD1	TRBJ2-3	TGCAGTGCTAGAGGGACAGGGTTAGATACGCAGTATTTT	CSARGTGLDTQYF
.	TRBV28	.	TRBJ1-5	TGTGCCAGCAGACGCGGGGCGAGGATTAATGAGCCCCAGCATTTT	CASRRGARINEPQHF
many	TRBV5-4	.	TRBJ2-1	TGTGCCAGCAGCCCGGTCTGGGGGGCCTACAATGAGCAGTTCTTC	CASSPVWGAYNEQFF
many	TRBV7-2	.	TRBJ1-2	TGTGCCAGCAGCTTAGCTGGGAGGGGTCCCAACTATGGCTACACCTTC	CASSLAGRGPNYGYTF
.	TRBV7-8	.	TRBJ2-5	TGTGCCAGCAGCTTAGGATCGGAGGGTCGGGACTTC	CASSLGSEGRDF
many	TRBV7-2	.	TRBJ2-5	TGTGCCAGCAGCCCCCCCCGGGGGCGGGAGAGACAAGAGACCCAGTACTTC	CASSPPRGRERQETQYF
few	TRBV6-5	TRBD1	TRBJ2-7	TGTGCCAGCAGTTGGGACAGGAGCTCCTACGAGCAGTACTTC	CASSWDRSSYEQYF
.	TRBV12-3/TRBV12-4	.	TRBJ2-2	TGTGCCAGCAGTTTCCGACTAGGGGACACCGGGGAGCTGTTTTTT	CASSFRLGDTGELFF
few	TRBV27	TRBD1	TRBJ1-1	TGTGCCAGCAGCCCCGGGACAGCGAACACTGAAGCTTTCTTT	CASSPGTANTEAFF
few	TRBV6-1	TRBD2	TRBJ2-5	TGTGCCAGCAGTAGGGGCGGGGGGGAAGAGACCCAGTACTTC	CASSRGGGEETQYF
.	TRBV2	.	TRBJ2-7	TGTGCCAGCAGTGAAAGTAGTTCCTACGAGCAGTACTTC	CASSESSSYEQYF
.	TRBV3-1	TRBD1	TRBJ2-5	TGTGCCAGCAGCTACTCGGACAGGACAACCAAGAGGAGGTACTTC	CASSYSDRTTKRRYF
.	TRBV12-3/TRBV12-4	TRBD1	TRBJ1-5	TGTGCCAGCAGTCCTACAGGGGGCGTCCAGCCCCAGCATTTT	CASSPTGGVQPQHF
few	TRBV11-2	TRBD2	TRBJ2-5	TGTGCCAGCAGCTTTAGTGGTAGCGGGGAAGAGACCCAGTACTTC	CASSFSGSGEETQYF
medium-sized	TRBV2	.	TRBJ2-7	TGTGCCAGCAGTGAGTATACAGGGAATACCTACGAGCAGTACTTC	CASSEYTGNTYEQYF
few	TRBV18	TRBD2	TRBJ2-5	TGTGCCAGCTCACTGCGGACTAGCGGCCAAGAGACCCAGTACTTC	CASSLRTSGQETQYF
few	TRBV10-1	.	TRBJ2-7	TGCGCCAGCAGTGAGTGGGCTGCCGGAGCCTACGAGCAGTACTTC	CASSEWAAGAYEQYF
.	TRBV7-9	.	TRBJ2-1	TGTGCCAGCAGAGGGACAAGGGGAAAATTAGAGAACAATGAGCAGTTCTTC	CASRGTRGKLENNEQFF
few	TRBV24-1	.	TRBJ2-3	TGTGCCACCAGTGATTTGTCCAGCACAGATACGCAGTATTTT	CATSDLSSTDTQYF
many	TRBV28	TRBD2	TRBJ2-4	TGTGCCAGCAGTTTGTTGGGGACTAGCAGGTACATTCAGTACTTC	CASSLLGTSRYIQYF
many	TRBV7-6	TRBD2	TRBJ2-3	TGTGCCAGCAGCTTAGGACTAGCGGGAGGGCCGAACCCCCCCACAGATACGCAGTATTTT	CASSLGLAGGPNPPTDTQYF
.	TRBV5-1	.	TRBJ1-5	TGCGGCAGCAGCTTGGCCCCAAATCAGCCCCAGCATTTT	CGSSLAPNQPQHF
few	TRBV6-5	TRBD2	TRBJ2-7	TGTGCCAGCAGTTACTCCCGAGGGAGGGCCTACGAGCAGTACTTC	CASSYSRGRAYEQYF
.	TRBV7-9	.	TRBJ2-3	TGTGCCAGCAGCTTAGCTAGGCCCCTTGCTGATACGCAGTATTTT	CASSLARPLADTQYF